A single sample is the source of the 26 T cell receptor beta chains below, sequenced in a study of blood T cells in healthy people across ages. The second PCR ran about 6 to 12 cycles with a sample-barcoded 5' primer and J-beta primers. TCRdb re-derived calls from the 5' RACE reads in MiXCR, one entry per CDR3 protein. The sample includes 1 million or so distinct CDR3 sequences, more than 35% seen only once; the top ten take approximately 17%. The sample consisted of blood. The source of these receptors is a woman aged 60-75 years in good health.

This clonotype was found a few times. This chain joins TRBV27 and TRBJ2-1, with TRBD2 identical over 14 bases. The CDR3 consists of 15 residues. Looked up from germline, CDR1 is MNHEY and CDR2 is SMNVEV (reference sequence). J lost 4 bases, V lost 6 bases, and 2 bases had no gene match. CDR3 sequence (DNA): TGTGCCAGCAGCCGGACTAGCGGGGGGTACAATGAGCAGTTCTTC. Translation: CASSRTSGGYNEQFF.

The chain couples TRBV7-2 to TRBJ2-5, with TRBD1 matching over 10 bases. Germline V lookup: CDR1 SGHTA, CDR2 FQGNSA. This CDR3 is built from 17 residues. Losses at the gene ends were 1 base for V and 5 bases for J; bases not matched to a gene: 10. CDR3 region: CASSLVRRADRGETQYF. The CDR3 DNA is TGTGCCAGCAGCTTAGTACGACGGGCGGACAGGGGGGAGACCCAGTACTTC.

The chain joins TRBV6-5 to TRBJ1-2; unclear D gene. V was cut by 6 bases and J by 4 bases, with 12 bases left in between. Germline V gene lookup returns CDR1 MNHEY and CDR2 SVGAGI. The CDR3 runs to 13 residues. The CDR3 here is CASRKQQSYGYTF. In nucleotides, the CDR3 is TGTGCCAGCAGAAAACAGCAGTCCTATGGCTACACCTTC.

The chain couples TRBV5-1 to TRBJ2-1, with 10 bases aligning to TRBD1. Germline V lookup: CDR1 SGHRS, CDR2 YFSETQ. CDR3 length: 15 amino acids. V shed 2 bases, J shed 10 bases, and the junction held 9 bases outside the gene matches. The CDR3 sequence is CASSLTTGGFPEQFF. CDR3 nucleotides: TGCGCCAGCAGCTTAACGACAGGGGGCTTTCCCGAGCAGTTCTTC. Full variable domain (rest looked up from reference TRBV5-1 and TRBJ2-1): KAGVTQTPRYLIKTRGQQVTLSCSPISGHRSVSWYQQTPGQGLQFLFEYFSETQRNKGNFPGRFSGRQFSNSRSEMNVSTLELGDSALYLCASSLTTGGFPEQFFGPGTRLTVL.

This chain connects TRBV11-2 to TRBJ2-7; TRBD2 matches 12 bases. Looked up from germline, CDR1 is SGHAT and CDR2 is FQNNGV. The trim removed 5 bases at V and 0 bases at J, leaving 5 bases unmatched. This CDR3 has 16 amino acids. CDR3 amino acids: CASSRTSGDSSYEQYF. CDR3 nucleotide sequence: TGTGCCAGCAGCCGGACTAGCGGGGACAGCTCCTACGAGCAGTACTTC.

This clonotype has more than one count but fewer than ten. The chain combines TRBV20-1 with TRBJ2-7; 9 bases are a match to TRBD1. CDR3 length: 15 amino acids. From germline, CDR1 is DFQATT and CDR2 SNEGSKA (reference sequence). The V segment lost 4 bases and the J segment 5 bases; nucleotides outside the gene matches: 12. CDR3 loop: CSATLQGDRDDEQYF. In DNA, the CDR3 is TGCAGTGCTACCCTTCAAGGGGACAGGGATGACGAGCAGTACTTC.

The chain joins TRBV9 to TRBJ2-6; no reliable D call. CDR3 length: 16 residues. Germline V gives CDR1 SGDLS, CDR2 YYNGEE. The V end was cut by 0 bases, the J end by 4 bases, with 11 bases between. The CDR3 sequence: CASSVEGNTGANVLTF. The CDR3 DNA follows: TGTGCCAGCAGCGTAGAGGGCAATACGGGGGCCAACGTCCTGACTTTC.

The CDR3 bases are TGCAGCGTTGGATACAGGGAAGCCGCTTTCTTT. This gives the protein CSVGYREAAFF. This chain joins TRBV29-1 and TRBJ1-1; D is perhaps TRBD1 (6 bases). V gave up 4 bases and J gave up 11 bases, with 14 bases separating them. CDR1 and CDR2 from the germline V gene are SQVTM and ANQGSEA. The CDR3 sequence is 11 residues long. Filled out from reference TRBV29-1 and TRBJ1-1, the complete variable domain reads SAVISQKPSRDICQRGTSLTIQCQVDSQVTMMFWYRQQPGQSLTLIATANQGSEATYESGFVIDKFPISRPNLTFSTLTVSNMSPEDSSIYLCSVGYREAAFFGQGTRLTVV.

Comment on this clonotype: Its ends do not fully match the called genes, so a read error is possible. This chain connects TRBV27 to TRBJ2-7; D is uncertain. The germline CDR1 and CDR2 sequences are MNHEY and SMNVEV (reference sequence). This CDR3 has 13 residues. CDR3 nucleotide sequence: TGCGCCAGCAGTAACTCGGACGGCTACGAGCAGTACTTC. Protein sequence: CASSNSDGYEQYF.

Remarks on this clonotype: A read error may explain this, as a much larger clone is one base away. The chain employs TRBV27 and TRBJ2-2; 13 bases match TRBD2. The CDR3 runs to 15 residues. The germline CDR1 and CDR2 sequences are MNHEY and SMNVEV (reference sequence). This CDR3 reads CASSVTSGRTGEQFF. The CDR3, as DNA: TGTGCCAGCAGTGTGACTAGCGGGAGGACCGGGGAGCAGTTTTTT.

Concerning this clonotype: A much larger clone lies one base from this, so it may be a read error. The V and J genes are TRBV27 and TRBJ2-4; 12 bases match TRBD1. CDR3 length equals 13 residues. Germline loops: CDR1 MNHEY, CDR2 SMNVEV (reference sequence). With V trimmed by 2 bases and J by 13 bases, 3 bases remained unmatched. CDR3 bases: TGTGCCAGCAGTTTAGGGACAGGGGGCAAGCAGTACTTC. This codes for CASSLGTGGKQYF.

The chain carries TRBV2 and TRBJ2-7, with 9 nucleotides matching TRBD2. The ends lost 4 bases at V and 10 bases at J; junction bases unmatched: 20. CDR1 and CDR2 from the germline V gene are SNHLY and FYNNEI. The CDR3 is 17 residues long. The CDR3 spells CASSGSGLALSQEAQYF. The DNA of the CDR3 is TGTGCCAGCAGTGGATCGGGACTAGCTCTATCCCAAGAGGCCCAGTACTTC.

The chain uses TRBV3-1 and TRBJ2-7, with 12 bases lining up with TRBD2. Germline trimming cut 4 bases from V and 1 base from J; bases unmatched to any gene: 8. The CDR3 is 17 residues long. Germline V lookup: CDR1 LGHDT, CDR2 YNNKEL (reference sequence). Here the CDR3 reads CASSPDSGLAGSYEQYF. The CDR3 DNA reads TGTGCCAGCAGCCCAGATTCTGGACTAGCGGGATCCTACGAGCAGTACTTC.

The chain couples TRBV20-1 to TRBJ2-7, with D perhaps being TRBD1 or TRBD2 (5 bases each). This CDR3 region has 14 residues. V dropped 6 bases and J dropped 0 bases, with 15 bases sitting between them. Germline V CDR1 and CDR2: DFQATT, SNEGSKA (reference sequence). CDR3 residues: CSARGGDTSYEQYF. The CDR3 nucleotides are TGCAGTGCCCGGGGCGGCGATACCTCCTACGAGCAGTACTTC.

The gene calls are TRBV29-1 and TRBJ1-1; 9 bases align to TRBD1. The length of the CDR3 is 14 residues. V dropped 4 bases and J dropped 5; count of bases not matched to a gene: 8. Per the germline V gene, CDR1 is SQVTM and CDR2 is ANQGSEA. The CDR3 DNA is TGCAGCGTTGCTACTGGGACAGGGTGGACTGAAGCTTTCTTT. Amino acids: CSVATGTGWTEAFF.

The V call is TRBV28, the J call TRBJ2-7; D might be TRBD1 (5 bases). Trimming removed 1 base at V and 0 bases at J, with 19 bases between. The CDR3 sequence is 18 residues long. Germline lookup yields CDR1 MDHEN and CDR2 SYDVKM. The CDR3 here is CASSLYAPETAFSYEQYF. In DNA, the CDR3 is TGTGCCAGCAGTTTATACGCCCCCGAGACAGCTTTCTCCTACGAGCAGTACTTC.

Only a few counts were recorded for this clonotype. V and J are TRBV20-1 and TRBJ2-7; 7 bases fit TRBD2. Per germline, CDR1 DFQATT and CDR2 SNEGSKA (reference sequence). Losses at the gene ends were 0 bases for V and 7 bases for J; bases not matched to a gene: 9. The CDR3 runs 14 residues. CDR3 nucleotides: TGCAGTGCTAGAGATTCGGGAGGAAGGCTGGAGCAGTACTTC. Residues: CSARDSGGRLEQYF.

This clonotype was counted only a few times. V is TRBV20-1 and J is TRBJ2-5; no clear D gene. Trimming shortened V by 0 bases and J by 0 bases, and 8 bases separated the two germline ends. Germline loops: CDR1 DFQATT, CDR2 SNEGSKA (reference sequence). The CDR3 totals 14 residues. This chain's CDR3 is CSARDSTNQETQYF. CDR3 DNA sequence: TGCAGTGCTAGAGATTCGACAAACCAAGAGACCCAGTACTTC.

This clonotype was observed a few times. The chain is built from TRBV9 and TRBJ2-3; 10 nucleotides match TRBD2. Germline V gene sequence: CDR1 SGDLS, CDR2 YYNGEE. This CDR3 region has 15 residues. V was clipped by 2 bases and J by 6 bases; unmatched bases: 6. The CDR3 loop is CASSVGAGGADTQYF. DNA for the CDR3: TGTGCCAGCAGCGTCGGAGCGGGAGGGGCGGATACGCAGTATTTT.

This clonotype has a count of ten or more. The chain has TRBV27 and TRBJ2-5; TRBD2 might be the D (7 bases). The CDR3 is 13 amino acids. Between the trimmed V and J ends, which lost 6 bases and 4 bases, there was a span of 12 bases. Germline-derived CDR1 and CDR2 are MNHEY and SMNVEV (reference sequence). The CDR3 loop reads CASSLGGAETQYF. The CDR3 DNA is TGTGCCAGCAGCTTAGGGGGGGCAGAGACCCAGTACTTC.

CDR3 in DNA: TGTGCCAGCTCACCCAAGCCCCCGGACAGGATCAATCAGCCCCAGCATTTT. Amino acids: CASSPKPPDRINQPQHF. The V gene is TRBV18, the J gene TRBJ1-5; 7 bases agree with TRBD1. This CDR3 contains 17 residues. Germline V gives CDR1 KGHSH, CDR2 LQKENI. J was trimmed by 3 bases and V by 3 bases; bases with no gene match: 11.

The rearrangement uses TRBV20-1 and TRBJ2-1, with 8 nucleotides matching TRBD2. Trimming at V came to 6 bases and at J to 2 bases, leaving 24 bases not matched to a gene. This CDR3 has 20 residues. In germline, CDR1 is DFQATT, CDR2 SNEGSKA (reference sequence). This chain's CDR3 is CSALNIFSGSPIKAYNEQFF. The DNA of the CDR3 is TGCAGTGCCCTAAATATTTTCAGCGGGAGTCCCATCAAAGCCTACAATGAGCAGTTCTTC.

The J gene is TRBJ2-3, the V gene TRBV9; D assignment may be TRBD1 or TRBD2 (5 bases each). Germline CDR1 SGDLS, CDR2 YYNGEE. CDR3 length: 13 amino acids. V was clipped by 4 bases and J by 7 bases, with 13 bases between them. CDR3 residues: CASSQVGENTQYF. CDR3 DNA: TGTGCCAGCAGCCAAGTGGGGGAAAATACGCAGTATTTT.

V and J are TRBV6-1 and TRBJ1-2; the D gene is possibly TRBD1 (6 bases). CDR3 length: 17 residues. Germline lookup yields CDR1 MNHNS and CDR2 SASEGT. V shed 4 bases and J shed 6 bases, with 24 bases lying between them. CDR3 coding DNA: TGTGCCAGCAGTGGCCGACGACGGGGAGGGGGAGATGATGGCTACACCTTC. This codes for CASSGRRRGGGDDGYTF.

This clonotype was observed a few times. This chain links TRBV20-1 with TRBJ2-7, with D perhaps matching TRBD2 (5 bases). The J call could be wrong; TRBJ2-4 is a better fit for the DNA end. Germline loops: CDR1 DFQATT, CDR2 SNEGSKA (reference sequence). The CDR3 runs to 12 residues. The DNA of the CDR3 is TGCAGTGGGTCCCCCGGGGAAAACATTCAGTACTTC. Its protein is CSGSPGENIQYF.

This clonotype was seen only a few times. V and J are TRBV7-9 and TRBJ1-4; 12 bases map to TRBD1. The germline V gene encodes CDR1 SEHNR and CDR2 FQNEAQ (reference sequence). J gave up 8 bases and V 3 bases, and 4 bases lay outside the gene matches. There are 15 residues in the CDR3. This CDR3 is CASSFAGTGGEKLFF. CDR3 sequence (DNA): TGTGCCAGCAGCTTTGCCGGGACAGGGGGCGAAAAACTGTTTTTT.